The 12 T cell receptor beta chains given below trace back to one sample, sequenced in a study of CD8+ T cells in alopecia areata. Treatment noted: oral pan-JAK inhibitor, 5-10 mg twice daily. Following RNA extraction, reverse transcription yielded cDNA that acted as the sequencing template. Only in-frame clones appear in the TCRdb table, and some are missing; sequencing was by immunoSEQ multiplex PCR. Here the sample spans about 220,000 clones, around 57% being singletons. The specimen comprised CD4+ T cells sorted from blood, sampled at week 4, from a patient treated with tofacitinib. These receptors were collected from a human donor with alopecia areata.

This clone was seen a handful of times. CDR3 region: CASSSLGQGAFETQYF. In DNA, the CDR3 is TGCGCCAGCAGCTCCCTGGGACAGGGGGCGTTCGAGACCCAGTACTTC. V gene TRBV5-1 combines with J gene TRBJ2-5; 12 bases match TRBD1. The V segment lost 3 bases and the J segment 5 bases; nucleotides outside the gene matches: 8. Germline CDR1 and CDR2: SGHRS and YFSETQ. The CDR3 covers 16 residues.

The chain carries TRBV10-3 and TRBJ2-3; D is perhaps TRBD2 (5 bases). Germline V CDR1 and CDR2: ENHRY, SYGVKD. Trimming took off 6 bases at V and 4 bases at J, with 14 bases between the two ends. CDR3 size: 14 residues. For the CDR3, the DNA is TGTGCCATCAGGGCTTCCACCGGGGCAGATACGCAGTATTTT. Protein: CAIRASTGADTQYF.

This clone was picked up a small number of times. The V and J genes are TRBV19 and TRBJ1-2; weak D call: TRBD1 (6 bases). The germline V gene has CDR1 LNHDA and CDR2 SQIVND (reference sequence). Deletions cut 6 bases from V and 4 bases from J, with 15 bases between. The CDR3 contains 14 residues. The DNA of the CDR3 is TGTGCCAGTAGGACTATACAGGGACTCTATGGCTACACCTTC. Residues: CASRTIQGLYGYTF.

V usage is TRBV6-6 and J usage is TRBJ2-5; no firm D call. Trimming pared 2 bases from V and 1 base from J, leaving 2 bases between. This CDR3 spans 12 amino acids. Looked up from germline, CDR1 is MNHNY and CDR2 is SVGAGI (reference sequence). The CDR3 DNA follows: TGTGCCAGCAGTTACGCCCAAGAGACCCAGTACTTC. Translated, it gives CASSYAQETQYF.

This chain uses TRBV6-6 with TRBJ1-2; 8 bases are a match to TRBD1. The CDR3 is made up of 15 amino acids. Germline lookup yields CDR1 MNHNY and CDR2 SVGAGI (reference sequence). The J segment lost 6 bases and the V segment lost 2 bases, leaving 8 bases of the junction unmatched. The CDR3 coding sequence is TGTGCCAGCAGTTACAATAATAACAGGGGGAATGGCTACACCTTC. Translating gives CASSYNNNRGNGYTF.

This clone was observed a handful of times. This sequence joins TRBV30 and TRBJ1-1; D call uncertain. The germline gives CDR1 GTSNPN, CDR2 SVGIG (reference sequence). The CDR3 has 12 amino acids. Trimming left V 0 bases short and J 8 bases short, with 10 bases between. The CDR3 nucleotides are TGTGCCTGGAGTGTACAATTCAGGGAAGCTTTCTTT. This gives the protein CAWSVQFREAFF.

A few counts support this clone. This chain joins TRBV6-5 and TRBJ1-2; 7 bases match TRBD1. CDR1 MNHEY and CDR2 SVGAGI come from the germline V gene. V lost 6 bases to trimming and J lost 0 bases; unmatched junction nucleotides: 4. The CDR3 extends over 14 amino acids. This chain's CDR3 is CASRRDRPNYGYTF. CDR3 nucleotide sequence: TGTGCCAGCAGAAGGGACAGACCTAACTATGGCTACACCTTC.

In its sample, this clone was seen a few times. The chain links TRBV29-1 to TRBJ1-2; 8 bases match TRBD1. Germline values: CDR1 SQVTM, CDR2 ANQGSEA. J gave up 5 bases and V 3 bases, and 5 bases lay outside the gene matches. CDR3 length: 13 amino acids. CDR3 sequence reads: CSVDDRGPYGYTF. In DNA form, the CDR3 reads TGCAGCGTTGACGACAGGGGACCTTATGGCTACACCTTC.

The genes are TRBV4-3 and TRBJ2-3, with unresolved D. The CDR3 is 13 residues long. Between the trimmed V and J ends, which lost 0 bases and 5 bases, there was a span of 6 bases. CDR1 and CDR2 (germline): LGHNA, YSLEER. The DNA of the CDR3 is TGCGCCAGCAGCCAAGACGCGCGAGATACGCAGTATTTT. Translating gives CASSQDARDTQYF.

Written as DNA, the CDR3 is TGTGCCAGCAGTTCCCTGAACCCCTACGAGCAGTACTTC. This translates into CASSSLNPYEQYF. V usage is TRBV28 and J usage is TRBJ2-7; no clear D. Trimming stripped 4 bases from V and 2 bases from J, with 9 bases between. The germline V gene encodes CDR1 MDHEN and CDR2 SYDVKM. The CDR3 loop spans 13 amino acids.

This rearrangement joins TRBV13 to TRBJ1-2, with a tentative D call TRBD1 (5 bases). The CDR3 has 15 amino acids. The V end was cut by 2 bases, the J end by 4 bases, with 14 bases between. Germline CDR1 is PRHDT and CDR2 is FYEKMQ (reference sequence). CDR3 coding DNA: TGTGCCAGCAGCTTACAACTCGGCGGGGGCTATGGCTACACCTTC. Translating it yields CASSLQLGGGYGYTF.

The genes are TRBV9 and TRBJ2-3; D gene ambiguous. The CDR3 runs to 17 residues. Germline CDR1 and CDR2: SGDLS and YYNGEE. The V and J ends lost 2 bases and 0 bases respectively, with 16 bases between them. CDR3 amino acids: CASSVSASGSSTDTQYF. CDR3 sequence (DNA): TGTGCCAGCAGCGTCTCGGCGTCTGGGTCTAGCACAGATACGCAGTATTTT.